This T cell receptor (beta chain) is from a study of cytomegalovirus exposure and HLA in healthy donors. The ends were cut back, 3 bases at V and 5 bases at J, with 13 bases in the middle. Germline CDR1 and CDR2: SGHTA and FQGNSA. This CDR3 has 14 residues. 13 Jbeta primers and 60 Vbeta primers were used for the PCR. Only in-frame clones appear in the TCRdb table, and some are missing; sequencing was by immunoSEQ multiplex PCR. The sample contains 210,000 or so clones, 75% to 90% of which appear only once. This TCR was recovered from a man aged 25-45 years in good health and CMV-seronegative. Sequencing was done on a sample of PBMCs. This rearrangement joins TRBV7-2 to TRBJ2-5; the D gene is possibly TRBD1 (6 bases). For the CDR3, the DNA is TGTGCCAGCAGCTTTGGGGGTAGGGGGGAGACCCAGTACTTC. This translates into CASSFGGRGETQYF.